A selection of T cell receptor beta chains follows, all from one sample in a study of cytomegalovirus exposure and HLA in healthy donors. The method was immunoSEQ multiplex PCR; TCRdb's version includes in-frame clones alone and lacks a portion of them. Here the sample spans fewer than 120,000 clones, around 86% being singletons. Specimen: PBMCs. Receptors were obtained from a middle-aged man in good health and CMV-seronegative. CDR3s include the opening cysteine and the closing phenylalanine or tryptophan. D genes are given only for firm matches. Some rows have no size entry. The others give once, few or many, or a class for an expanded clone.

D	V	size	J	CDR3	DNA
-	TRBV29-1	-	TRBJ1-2	CSVRGGVYGYTF	TGCAGCGTCCGCGGGGGGGTATATGGCTACACCTTC
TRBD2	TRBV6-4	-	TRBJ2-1	CASRVLAGGREQFF	TGTGCCAGCAGAGTACTAGCGGGGGGGCGGGAGCAGTTCTTC
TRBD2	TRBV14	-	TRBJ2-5	CASSPPGGTGETQYF	TGTGCCAGCAGCCCCCCGGGGGGAACTGGGGAGACCCAGTACTTC
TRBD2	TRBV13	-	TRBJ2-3	CASSTGLAGSTDTQYF	TGTGCCAGCAGCACGGGACTAGCGGGTAGCACAGATACGCAGTATTTT
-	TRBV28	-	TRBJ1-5	CASSLHPGGVNQPQHF	TGTGCCAGCAGTTTGCACCCCGGAGGGGTTAATCAGCCCCAGCATTTT
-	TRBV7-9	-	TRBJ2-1	CASSLRSSYNEQFF	TGTGCCAGCAGCTTGAGGAGCTCCTACAATGAGCAGTTCTTC
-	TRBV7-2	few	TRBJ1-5	CASSLVSGLYRDNQPQHF	TGTGCCAGCAGCTTAGTTTCCGGTTTGTACAGGGACAATCAGCCCCAGCATTTT
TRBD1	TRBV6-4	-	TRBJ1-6	CASRARDRENSPLHF	TGTGCCAGCAGAGCCCGGGACAGGGAAAATTCACCCCTCCACTTT
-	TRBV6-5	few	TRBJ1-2	CASTNGGNSNIGYTF	TGTGCCAGCACCAACGGCGGCAATTCGAACATTGGCTACACCTTC
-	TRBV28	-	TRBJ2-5	CASRSETQYF	TGTGCCAGCAGGAGTGAGACCCAGTACTTC
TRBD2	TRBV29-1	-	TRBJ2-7	CSVGDYYEQYF	TGCAGCGTTGGGGACTACTACGAGCAGTACTTC
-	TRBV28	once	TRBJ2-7	CASTLGVPYEQYF	TGTGCCAGCACCTTAGGGGTCCCCTACGAGCAGTACTTC
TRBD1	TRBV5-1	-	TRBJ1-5	CASSLVPGTGVKPQHF	TGCGCCAGCAGCTTGGTGCCTGGGACAGGGGTTAAGCCCCAGCATTTT
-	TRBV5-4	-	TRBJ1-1	CASSLASSENTEAFF	TGTGCCAGCAGCTTGGCTTCCAGCGAGAACACTGAAGCTTTCTTT
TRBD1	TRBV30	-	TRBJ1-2	CAWGVGQGMLGYTF	TGTGCCTGGGGCGTGGGACAGGGGATGCTTGGCTACACCTTC
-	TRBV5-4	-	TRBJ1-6	CASRDLTRANSPLHF	TGTGCCAGCAGAGACCTAACGAGGGCGAATTCACCCCTCCACTTT
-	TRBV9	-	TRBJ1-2	CASSETDRPYGYTF	TGTGCCAGCAGCGAAACGGACAGACCCTATGGCTACACCTTC
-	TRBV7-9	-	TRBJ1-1	CASSSTPEAFF	TGTGCCAGCAGCTCAACACCTGAAGCTTTCTTT
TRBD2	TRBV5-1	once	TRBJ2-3	CASSLGAGGRTDTQYF	TGCGCCAGCAGCTTGGGAGCGGGGGGGCGGACAGATACGCAGTATTTT
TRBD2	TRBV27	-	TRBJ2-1	CASSFERGGRNEQFF	TGTGCCAGCAGTTTCGAGCGGGGGGGTAGGAATGAGCAGTTCTTC
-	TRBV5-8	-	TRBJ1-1	CASSLGGNTEAFF	TGTGCCAGCAGCTTGGGAGGGAACACTGAAGCTTTCTTT
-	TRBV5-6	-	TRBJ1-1	CASSFLDREAFF	TGTGCCAGCAGCTTTCTGGACAGAGAAGCTTTCTTT
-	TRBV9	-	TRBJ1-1	CASSAESGHGRRAFF	TGTGCCAGCAGCGCCGAGTCCGGACATGGTCGTCGGGCTTTCTTT
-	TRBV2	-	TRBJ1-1	CASSVQGLNTEAFF	TGTGCCAGCAGTGTTCAGGGGCTGAACACTGAAGCTTTCTTT
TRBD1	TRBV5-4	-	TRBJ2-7	CASSYPDRVGEQYF	TGTGCCAGCAGCTACCCTGACAGGGTAGGGGAGCAGTACTTC
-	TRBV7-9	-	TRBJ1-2	CASSLDTYGYTF	TGTGCCAGCAGCTTAGACACCTATGGCTACACCTTC
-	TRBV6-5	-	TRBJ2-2	CASTGNTGELFF	TGTGCCAGCACCGGGAACACCGGGGAGCTGTTTTTT
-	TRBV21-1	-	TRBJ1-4	CASSHRGWVVATNEKLFF	TGTGCCAGCAGTCACAGGGGTTGGGTCGTTGCAACTAATGAAAAACTGTTTTTT
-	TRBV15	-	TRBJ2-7	CATSRDRGDSLYF	TGTGCCACCAGCAGAGATAGGGGGGACAGCTTATACTTC
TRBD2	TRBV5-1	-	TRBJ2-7	CASSPGTSGYEQYF	TGCGCCAGCAGCCCTGGGACTAGCGGGTACGAGCAGTACTTC
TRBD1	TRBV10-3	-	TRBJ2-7	CAISESGGRGSYEQYF	TGTGCCATCAGTGAGTCAGGGGGCAGGGGATCCTACGAGCAGTACTTC
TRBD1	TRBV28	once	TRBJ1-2	CASGDGQGMKIGYTF	TGTGCCAGCGGGGACGGACAGGGGATGAAAATTGGCTACACCTTC
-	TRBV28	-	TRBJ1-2	CASRTGAYGYTF	TGTGCCAGCAGAACAGGCGCCTATGGCTACACCTTC
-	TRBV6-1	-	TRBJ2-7	CASSLGEGAYEQYF	TGTGCCAGCAGCTTGGGAGAGGGGGCCTACGAGCAGTACTTC
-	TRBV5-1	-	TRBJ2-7	CASSLVSGNPYEQYF	TGCGCCAGCAGCTTGGTGTCAGGGAACCCCTACGAGCAGTACTTC
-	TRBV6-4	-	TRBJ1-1	CASRDLPGGTEAFF	TGTGCCAGCAGGGACCTTCCTGGCGGTACTGAAGCTTTCTTT
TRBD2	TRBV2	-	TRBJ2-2	CASIRGGNTGELFF	TGTGCCAGCATTCGCGGGGGAAACACCGGGGAGCTGTTTTTT
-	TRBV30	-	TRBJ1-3	CAWSGATGNTIYF	TGTGCCTGGAGTGGGGCCACTGGAAACACCATATATTTT
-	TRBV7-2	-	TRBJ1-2	CASSPGGGRYGYTF	TGTGCCAGCAGCCCTGGGGGGGGCCGCTATGGCTACACCTTC
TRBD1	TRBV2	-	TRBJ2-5	CASRWDRGQETQYF	TGTGCCAGCCGATGGGACAGGGGGCAGGAGACCCAGTACTTC
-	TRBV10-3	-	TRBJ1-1	CAISEGTPRTEAFF	TGTGCCATCAGTGAGGGCACCCCGAGGACTGAAGCTTTCTTT
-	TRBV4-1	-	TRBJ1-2	CASSQDNFYGYTF	TGCGCCAGCAGCCAAGACAACTTCTATGGCTACACCTTC
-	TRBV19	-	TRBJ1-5	CASSITAGEPYSNQPQHF	TGTGCCAGTAGTATAACCGCAGGGGAGCCATATAGCAATCAGCCCCAGCATTTT
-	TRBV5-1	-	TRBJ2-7	CASREGSGTGSYEQYF	TGCGCCAGCAGGGAGGGGTCCGGGACGGGGTCGTACGAGCAGTACTTC